This TCR beta chain comes out of a study of cytomegalovirus exposure and HLA in healthy donors. Study at large: The approximately 610 first-cohort repertoires shared a platform with the approximately 110 validation repertoires, as reported in a later analysis.

Method: immunoSEQ multiplex PCR; TCRdb's copy keeps in-frame clones and lacks some. The top ten hold about 20% of the sample, which has 150,000 to 180,000 clones, less than 90% seen once. Donors came from a validation cohort of over a hundred subjects, distinct from the first 666-subject cohort. This clone was picked up one time. Input material: PBMCs. The receptor was derived from a man younger than 35 in good health and CMV-seropositive.

CDR3 in amino acids: CASSGSGRGEQFF. The CDR3, as DNA: TGTGCCAGCAGTGGTAGCGGGAGAGGGGAGCAGTTCTTC. The rearrangement links TRBV6-5 to TRBJ2-1, with 9 nucleotides matching TRBD2. The ends lost 5 bases at V and 10 bases at J; junction bases unmatched: 6. The CDR3 is 13 amino acids. Germline CDR1 and CDR2: MNHEY and SVGAGI.